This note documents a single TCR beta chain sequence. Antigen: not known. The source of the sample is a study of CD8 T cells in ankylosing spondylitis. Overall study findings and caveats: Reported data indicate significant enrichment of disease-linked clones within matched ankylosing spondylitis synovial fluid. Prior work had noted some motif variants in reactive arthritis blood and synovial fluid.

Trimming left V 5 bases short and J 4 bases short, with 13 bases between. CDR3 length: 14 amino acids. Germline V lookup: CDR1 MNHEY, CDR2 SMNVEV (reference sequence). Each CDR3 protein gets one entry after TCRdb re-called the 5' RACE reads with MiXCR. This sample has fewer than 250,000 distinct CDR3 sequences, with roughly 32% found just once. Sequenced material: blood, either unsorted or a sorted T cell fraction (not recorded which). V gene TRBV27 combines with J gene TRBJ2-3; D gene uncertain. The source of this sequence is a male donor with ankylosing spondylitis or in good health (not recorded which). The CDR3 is CASSPKTPADTQYF. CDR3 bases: TGTGCCAGCAGTCCTAAGACTCCAGCAGATACGCAGTATTTT.